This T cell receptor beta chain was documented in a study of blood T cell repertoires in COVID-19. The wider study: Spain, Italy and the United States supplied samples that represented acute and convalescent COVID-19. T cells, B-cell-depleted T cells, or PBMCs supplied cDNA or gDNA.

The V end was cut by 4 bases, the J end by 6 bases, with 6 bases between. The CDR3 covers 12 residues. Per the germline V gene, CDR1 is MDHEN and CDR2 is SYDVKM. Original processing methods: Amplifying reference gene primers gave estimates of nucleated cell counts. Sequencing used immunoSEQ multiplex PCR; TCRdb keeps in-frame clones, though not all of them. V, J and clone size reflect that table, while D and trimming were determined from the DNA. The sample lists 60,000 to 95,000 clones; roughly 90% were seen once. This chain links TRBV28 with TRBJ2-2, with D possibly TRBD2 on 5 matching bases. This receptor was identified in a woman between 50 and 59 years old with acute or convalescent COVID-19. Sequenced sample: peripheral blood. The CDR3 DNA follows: TGTGCCAGCAGTTCTAGCCCCGGGGAGCTGTTTTTT. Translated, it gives CASSSSPGELFF. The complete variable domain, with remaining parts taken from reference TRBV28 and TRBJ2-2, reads DVKVTQSSRYLVKRTGEKVFLECVQDMDHENMFWYRQDPGLGLRLIYFSYDVKMKEKGDIPEGYSVSREKKERFSLILESASTNQTSMYLCASSSSPGELFFGEGSRLTVL.